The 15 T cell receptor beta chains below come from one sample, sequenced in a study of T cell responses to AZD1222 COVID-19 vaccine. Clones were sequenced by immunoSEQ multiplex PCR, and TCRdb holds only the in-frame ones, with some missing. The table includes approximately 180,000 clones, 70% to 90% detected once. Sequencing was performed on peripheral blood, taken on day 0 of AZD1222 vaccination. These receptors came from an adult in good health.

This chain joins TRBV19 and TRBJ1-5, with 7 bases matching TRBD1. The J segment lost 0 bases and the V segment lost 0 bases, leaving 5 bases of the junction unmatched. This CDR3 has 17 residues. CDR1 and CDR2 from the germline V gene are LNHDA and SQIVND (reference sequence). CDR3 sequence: CASSIDTGQDSNQPQHF. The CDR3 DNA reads TGTGCCAGTAGTATAGATACCGGACAGGATAGCAATCAGCCCCAGCATTTT.

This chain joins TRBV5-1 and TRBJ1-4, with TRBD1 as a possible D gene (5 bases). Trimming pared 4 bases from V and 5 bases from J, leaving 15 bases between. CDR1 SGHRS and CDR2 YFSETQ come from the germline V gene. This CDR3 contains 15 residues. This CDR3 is CASSQSTGGNEKLFF. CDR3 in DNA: TGCGCCAGCAGCCAGTCAACGGGGGGAAATGAAAAACTGTTTTTT.

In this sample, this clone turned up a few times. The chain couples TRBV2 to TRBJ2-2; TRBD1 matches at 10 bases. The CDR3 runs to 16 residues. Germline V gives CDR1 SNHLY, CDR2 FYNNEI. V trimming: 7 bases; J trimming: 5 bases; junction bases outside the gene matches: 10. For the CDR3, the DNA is TGTGCCAGCAAGTTGGACAGGGGGATTGAAACCGGGGAGCTGTTTTTT. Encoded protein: CASKLDRGIETGELFF.

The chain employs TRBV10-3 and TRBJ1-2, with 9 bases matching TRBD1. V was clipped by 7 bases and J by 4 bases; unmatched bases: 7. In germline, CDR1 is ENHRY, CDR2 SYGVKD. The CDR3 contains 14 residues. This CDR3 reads CAINHDRGSYGYTF. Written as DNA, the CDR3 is TGTGCCATCAACCACGACAGGGGGAGCTATGGCTACACCTTC.

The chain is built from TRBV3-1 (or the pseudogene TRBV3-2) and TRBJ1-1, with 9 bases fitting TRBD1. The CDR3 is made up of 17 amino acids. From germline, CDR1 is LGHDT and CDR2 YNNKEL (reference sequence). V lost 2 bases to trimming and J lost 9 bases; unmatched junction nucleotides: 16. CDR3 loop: CASSQSSRDRERAKAFF. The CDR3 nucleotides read TGTGCCAGCAGCCAATCGAGTCGGGACAGGGAAAGAGCAAAAGCTTTCTTT.

DNA of the CDR3: TGTGCCAGCGCCGGGACCAACTATGGCTACACCTTC. Residues: CASAGTNYGYTF. This chain connects TRBV28 to TRBJ1-2, with D perhaps TRBD1 (5 bases). The CDR3 has 12 residues. Germline V gives CDR1 MDHEN, CDR2 SYDVKM. The V end was cut by 8 bases, the J end by 2 bases, with 9 bases between.

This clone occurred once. The chain's CDR3 is CASSFGTSATSQLFF. In nucleotides, the CDR3 is TGTGCCAGCAGCTTCGGGACTAGCGCGACATCTCAGCTGTTTTTT. The rearrangement joins TRBV7-3 to TRBJ2-2, with TRBD2 identical over 10 bases. CDR3 length equals 15 residues. Germline V gene sequence: CDR1 SGHTA, CDR2 FQGTGA. The V segment lost 3 bases and the J segment 12 bases; nucleotides outside the gene matches: 10.

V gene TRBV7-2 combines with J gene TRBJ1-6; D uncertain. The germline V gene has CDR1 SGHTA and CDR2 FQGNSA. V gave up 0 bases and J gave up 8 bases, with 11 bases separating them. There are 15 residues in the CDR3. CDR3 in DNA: TGTGCCAGCAGCTTAGCGGCCCTGCTGGATTCACCCCTCCACTTT. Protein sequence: CASSLAALLDSPLHF.

The DNA of the CDR3 is TGTGCCAACTGGGACCGCCGACCAACTAATGAAAAACTGTTTTTT. Translating gives CANWDRRPTNEKLFF. The chain recombines TRBV19 with TRBJ1-4; the D gene is possibly TRBD1 (5 bases). The CDR3 is made up of 15 amino acids. Trimming left V 10 bases short and J 0 bases short, with 15 bases between. Germline lookup yields CDR1 LNHDA and CDR2 SQIVND (reference sequence). The full variable domain, with the rest looked up from reference TRBV19 and TRBJ1-4, is DGGITQSPKYLFRKEGQNVTLSCEQNLNHDAMYWYRQDPGQGLRLIYYSQIVNDFQKGDIAEGYSVSREKKESFPLTVTSAQKNPTAFYLCANWDRRPTNEKLFFGSGTQLSVL.

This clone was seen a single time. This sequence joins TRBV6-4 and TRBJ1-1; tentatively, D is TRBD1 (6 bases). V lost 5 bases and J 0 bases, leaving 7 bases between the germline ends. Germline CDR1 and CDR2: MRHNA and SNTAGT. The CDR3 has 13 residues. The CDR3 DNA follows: TGTGCCAGCAGTAAGGGGGTGAACACTGAAGCTTTCTTT. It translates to CASSKGVNTEAFF.

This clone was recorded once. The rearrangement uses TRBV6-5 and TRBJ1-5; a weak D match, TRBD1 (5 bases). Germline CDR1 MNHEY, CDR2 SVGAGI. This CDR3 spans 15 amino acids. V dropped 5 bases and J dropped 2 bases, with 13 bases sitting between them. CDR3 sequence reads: CASSRRGGGNQPQHF. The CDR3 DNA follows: TGTGCCAGCAGTCGGAGGGGTGGGGGCAATCAGCCCCAGCATTTT.

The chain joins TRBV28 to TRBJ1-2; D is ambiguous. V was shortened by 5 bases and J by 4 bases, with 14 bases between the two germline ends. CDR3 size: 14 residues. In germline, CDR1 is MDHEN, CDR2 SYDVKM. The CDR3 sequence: CASSPTSTLYGYTF. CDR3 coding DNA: TGTGCCAGCAGTCCCACCTCGACACTCTATGGCTACACCTTC.

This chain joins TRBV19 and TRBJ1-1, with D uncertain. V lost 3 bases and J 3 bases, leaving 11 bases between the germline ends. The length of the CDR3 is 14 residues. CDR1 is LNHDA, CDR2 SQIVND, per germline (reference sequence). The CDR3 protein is CASSIRIQYTEAFF. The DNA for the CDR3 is TGTGCCAGTAGTATTCGGATACAATACACTGAAGCTTTCTTT.

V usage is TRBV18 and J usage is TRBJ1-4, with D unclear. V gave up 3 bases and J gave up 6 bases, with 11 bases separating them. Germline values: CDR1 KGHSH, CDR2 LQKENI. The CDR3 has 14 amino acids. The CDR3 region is CASSPRRNHEKLFF. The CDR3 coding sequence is TGTGCCAGCTCACCTCGCAGGAACCATGAAAAACTGTTTTTT.

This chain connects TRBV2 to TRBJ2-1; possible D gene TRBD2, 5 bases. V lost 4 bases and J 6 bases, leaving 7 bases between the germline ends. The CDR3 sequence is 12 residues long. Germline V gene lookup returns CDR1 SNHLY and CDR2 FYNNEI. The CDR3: CASSVRGNEQFF. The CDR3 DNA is TGTGCCAGCAGTGTCCGGGGCAATGAGCAGTTCTTC.